The next 20 T cell receptor beta chains were all read from a single sample in a study of T cell responses to AZD1222 COVID-19 vaccine. The repertoire was sequenced with immunoSEQ multiplex PCR; TCRdb's copy has only in-frame clones and lacks some. The sample consists of about 150,000 clones, roughly 92% of them appearing once. This material consisted of peripheral blood, taken on day 0 of AZD1222 vaccination. These receptors were obtained from an adult in good health.

The chain has TRBV7-9 and TRBJ2-2, with TRBD2 identical over 7 bases. With 3 bases clipped from V and 6 bases from J, the junction kept 10 bases outside the gene matches. The germline CDR1 and CDR2 sequences are SEHNR and FQNEAQ (reference sequence). The CDR3 has 16 residues. The CDR3 protein is CASSFHTSGVSGELFF. The DNA for the CDR3 is TGTGCCAGCAGCTTTCATACCAGCGGGGTTTCCGGGGAGCTGTTTTTT.

The rearrangement uses TRBV5-1 and TRBJ2-2, with TRBD2 identical over 7 bases. The junction had 7 bases not matched to a gene; V was cut back by 0 bases and J by 5 bases. The germline CDR1 and CDR2 sequences are SGHRS and YFSETQ. CDR3 length: 16 residues. Written as DNA, the CDR3 is TGCGCCAGCAGCTTGGGAACTAGCGCTTTAACCGGGGAGCTGTTTTTT. Translating it yields CASSLGTSALTGELFF.

The chain recombines TRBV21-1 with TRBJ1-2; the table names TRBD1, a call not compared with the DNA. TRBV21-1 is an annotated pseudogene. The CDR3 is 16 residues long. The CDR3 spells CASSKGGGTGFHGYTF. The CDR3 bases are TGTGCCAGCAGCAAAGGCGGCGGGACAGGGTTCCATGGCTACACCTTC.

J is TRBJ2-7 and V is TRBV19; D is unresolved. Looked up from germline, CDR1 is LNHDA and CDR2 is SQIVND (reference sequence). The CDR3 consists of 13 residues. V lost 3 bases to trimming and J lost 2 bases, with 8 bases between them. Here the CDR3 DNA reads TGTGCCAGTAGTATGAGAGGCCCCTACGAGCAGTACTTC. Translating it yields CASSMRGPYEQYF.

The V call is TRBV6-2 or TRBV6-3, the J call TRBJ1-5, with a possible D match to TRBD1 (5 bases). Germline CDR1 and CDR2: MNHEY and SVGEGT. The CDR3 sequence is 15 residues long. V was pared by 0 bases and J by 9 bases, with 15 bases between. The CDR3 nucleotides are TGTGCCAGCAGTTACTCGACGTCGGGGGGGAGGCCCCAGCATTTT. Its protein is CASSYSTSGGRPQHF.

The V and J genes are TRBV3-1 (or the pseudogene TRBV3-2) and TRBJ1-5; D unclear. CDR1 is LGHDT and CDR2 is YNNKEL in the germline V gene (reference sequence). Deletions cut 1 base from V and 2 bases from J, with 12 bases between. The CDR3 loop spans 16 amino acids. The DNA of the CDR3 is TGTGCCAGCAGCCAAGGCCCCTACCCCGGCAATCAGCCCCAGCATTTT. Amino acid sequence: CASSQGPYPGNQPQHF.

The chain carries TRBV9 and TRBJ2-3; D uncertain. Germline CDR1 SGDLS, CDR2 YYNGEE. The CDR3 consists of 14 residues. V gave up 0 bases and J gave up 5 bases, with 10 bases separating them. CDR3 residues: CASSVGVGEDTQYF. The CDR3, as DNA: TGTGCCAGCAGCGTAGGGGTAGGTGAAGATACGCAGTATTTT.

The V and J genes are TRBV6-5 and TRBJ1-5, with 9 bases that match TRBD1. The CDR3 runs to 14 residues. Unmatched junction bases numbered 6, after V lost 6 bases and J lost 6 bases. Germline V CDR1 and CDR2: MNHEY, SVGAGI. This CDR3 is CASRHRDRAQPQHF. The DNA of the CDR3 is TGTGCCAGCAGACACAGGGACAGGGCTCAGCCCCAGCATTTT.

V and J are TRBV10-3 and TRBJ1-3, with D possibly matching TRBD1 (5 bases). CDR1 and CDR2 from the germline V gene are ENHRY and SYGVKD. The V end was cut by 5 bases, the J end by 0 bases, with 14 bases between. The CDR3 is 16 residues long. CDR3 amino acids: CAISPGTSSSGNTIYF. DNA of the CDR3: TGTGCCATCAGTCCCGGGACTTCTTCCTCTGGAAACACCATATATTTT.

V is TRBV2 and J is TRBJ1-5; no clear D. With 7 bases removed from V and 3 bases from J, the gap between germline ends came to 13 bases. From germline, CDR1 is SNHLY and CDR2 FYNNEI. The CDR3 totals 14 residues. CDR3: CASTGLQSNQPQHF. CDR3 nucleotides: TGTGCCAGCACGGGTCTCCAGTCCAATCAGCCCCAGCATTTT.

The sample holds one count of this clone. The rearrangement joins TRBV5-1 to TRBJ2-5, with TRBD2 matching 13 bases. V lost 5 bases and J lost 9; bases outside the gene matches: 13. Germline lookup yields CDR1 SGHRS and CDR2 YFSETQ. The CDR3 covers 16 residues. The CDR3 is CASRWTSGSGSMAQYF. The CDR3, as DNA: TGCGCCAGCAGGTGGACTAGCGGGAGTGGGTCGATGGCCCAGTACTTC.

V is TRBV9 and J is TRBJ1-4; 9 nucleotides agree with TRBD1. The germline V gene has CDR1 SGDLS and CDR2 YYNGEE. V lost 0 bases to trimming and J lost 5 bases; unmatched junction nucleotides: 2. This CDR3 spans 15 amino acids. CDR3 residues: CASSVVGQGNEKLFF. The CDR3 DNA reads as TGTGCCAGCAGCGTAGTAGGACAGGGGAATGAAAAACTGTTTTTT.

This clone was detected only a few times. The J gene is TRBJ2-5, the V gene TRBV2; 7 bases match TRBD1. CDR1 is SNHLY, CDR2 FYNNEI, per germline. Germline trimming cut 8 bases from V and 4 bases from J; bases unmatched to any gene: 13. The CDR3 sequence is 15 residues long. This CDR3 reads CASGTLTGPRETQYF. For the CDR3, the DNA is TGTGCCAGCGGGACCTTGACAGGGCCGAGAGAGACCCAGTACTTC.

In its sample, this clone was seen once. This chain links TRBV9 with TRBJ1-1; D ambiguous. CDR1 and CDR2 from the germline V gene are SGDLS and YYNGEE. V lost 6 bases and J 5 bases, leaving 20 bases between the germline ends. The length of the CDR3 is 15 residues. This CDR3 is CASNKAEGKRTEAFF. The CDR3 coding sequence is TGTGCCAGCAACAAAGCGGAGGGTAAGCGAACTGAAGCTTTCTTT.

The chain combines TRBV5-6 with TRBJ1-1; D unclear. The CDR3 is 15 amino acids. Per germline, CDR1 SGHDT and CDR2 YYEEEE. The V and J ends lost 1 base and 3 bases respectively, with 13 bases between them. The CDR3 DNA sequence: TGTGCCAGCAGCTTGTATGGCCAATGGGACACTGAAGCTTTCTTT. Its translation: CASSLYGQWDTEAFF.

This sequence joins TRBV6-6 and TRBJ1-1; no clear D gene. Trimming cost V 2 bases and J 5 bases, with 15 bases left between them. The germline V gene has CDR1 MNHNY and CDR2 SVGAGI (reference sequence). The CDR3 is 15 amino acids. In DNA form, the CDR3 reads TGTGCCAGCAGTTACCTCGGTTTCCTGGGGACTGAAGCTTTCTTT. Its translation is CASSYLGFLGTEAFF.

This clone has only one observation. The CDR3 region has the DNA TGTGCCAGCAGCTTTACGGAGGGTGGTGGAAACACCATATATTTT. This encodes CASSFTEGGGNTIYF. This chain joins TRBV5-6 and TRBJ1-3; no definite D call. The V gene's germline CDR1 is SGHDT and CDR2 YYEEEE. This CDR3 spans 15 amino acids. Trimming shortened V by 2 bases and J by 3 bases, and 12 bases separated the two germline ends.

The CDR3 reads CASSPDILARRAYEQYF. Here the CDR3 DNA reads TGTGCCAGCAGCCCTGATATACTAGCCAGAAGGGCCTACGAGCAGTACTTC. The genes are TRBV21-1 and TRBJ2-7; the table names TRBD2, a call not compared with the DNA. TRBV21-1 is given as a pseudogene. The CDR3 contains 17 residues.

This rearrangement joins TRBV12-3 or TRBV12-4 to TRBJ1-5, with unresolved D. CDR3 size: 13 residues. V gave up 3 bases and J gave up 4 bases, with 7 bases separating them. This CDR3 reads CASSLIANQPQHF. The CDR3 nucleotides read TGTGCCAGCAGTTTGATCGCTAATCAGCCCCAGCATTTT.

The V gene is TRBV10-3, the J gene TRBJ2-5; D may be TRBD1 (7 bases). Germline CDR1 is ENHRY and CDR2 is SYGVKD. Trimming took off 3 bases at V and 5 bases at J, with 13 bases between the two ends. The CDR3 spans 14 residues. The CDR3 sequence: CAISDRGAGETQYF. The DNA of the CDR3 is TGTGCCATCAGTGACAGGGGGGCAGGTGAGACCCAGTACTTC.